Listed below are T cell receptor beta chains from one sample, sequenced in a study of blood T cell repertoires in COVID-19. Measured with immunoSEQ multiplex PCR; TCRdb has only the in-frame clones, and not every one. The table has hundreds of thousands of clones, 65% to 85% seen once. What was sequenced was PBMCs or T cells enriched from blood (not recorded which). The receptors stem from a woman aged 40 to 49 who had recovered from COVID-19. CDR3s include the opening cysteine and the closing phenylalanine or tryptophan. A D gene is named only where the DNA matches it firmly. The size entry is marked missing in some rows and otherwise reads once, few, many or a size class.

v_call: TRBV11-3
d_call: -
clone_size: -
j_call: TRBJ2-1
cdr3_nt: TGTGCCAGCAGCTTGGTGGAGCGGCCCCCAGGTAATGAGCAGTTCTTC
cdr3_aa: CASSLVERPPGNEQFF

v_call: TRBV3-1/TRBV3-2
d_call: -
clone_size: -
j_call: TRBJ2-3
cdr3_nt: TGTGCCAGCATGGGGGACACAGATACTCAGTATTTT
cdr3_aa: CASMGDTDTQYF

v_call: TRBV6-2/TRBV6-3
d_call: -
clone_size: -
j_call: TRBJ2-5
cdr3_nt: TGTGCCAGCAGTTACTCCGCCAGGGACCAAGAGACCCAGTACTTC
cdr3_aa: CASSYSARDQETQYF

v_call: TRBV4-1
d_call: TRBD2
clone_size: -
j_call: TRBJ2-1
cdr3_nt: TGCGCCAGCAGCCAAGCGGGAGGGGCCTACAATGAGCAGTTCTTC
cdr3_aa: CASSQAGGAYNEQFF

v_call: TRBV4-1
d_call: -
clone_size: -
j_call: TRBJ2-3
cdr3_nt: TGCGCCAGCAGCCCAGGGGCCGGCACAGATACGCAGTATTTT
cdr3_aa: CASSPGAGTDTQYF

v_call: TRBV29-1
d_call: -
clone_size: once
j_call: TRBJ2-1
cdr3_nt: TGCAGCGTTGAAGGGCGGGCCCTCTACAATGAGCAGTTCTTC
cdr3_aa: CSVEGRALYNEQFF

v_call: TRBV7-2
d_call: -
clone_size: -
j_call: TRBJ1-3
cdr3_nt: TGTGCCAGCAGCTTAATGCCCACCCTGGGCGGAAACACCATATATTTT
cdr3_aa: CASSLMPTLGGNTIYF

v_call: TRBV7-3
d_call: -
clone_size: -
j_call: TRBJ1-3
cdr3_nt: TGTGCCAGCAGCTCTCAACGGGCACGAGGGGCAGGGGACTCTGGAAACACCATATATTTT
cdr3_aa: CASSSQRARGAGDSGNTIYF

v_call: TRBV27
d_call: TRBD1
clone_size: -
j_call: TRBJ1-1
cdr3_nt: TGTGCCAGCAGTAACCGGGACAGGGAGGCTGAAGCTTTCTTT
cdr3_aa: CASSNRDREAEAFF

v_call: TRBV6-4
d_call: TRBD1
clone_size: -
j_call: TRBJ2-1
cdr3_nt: TGTGCCAGCAGTTTAGACAGGGCCCACGATGAGCAGTTCTTC
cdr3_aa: CASSLDRAHDEQFF

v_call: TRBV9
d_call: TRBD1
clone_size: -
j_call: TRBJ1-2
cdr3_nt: TGTGCCAGCAGCGTCACAGGGGGCGCCGACTATGGCTACACCTTC
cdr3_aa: CASSVTGGADYGYTF

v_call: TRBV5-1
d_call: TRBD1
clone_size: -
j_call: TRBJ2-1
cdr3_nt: TGCGCCAGCAGCTTTGGACAGGGTACGAGGTCTAGTCCCTTTAGGAGATCCTACAATGAGCAGTTCTTC
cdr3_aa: CASSFGQGTRSSPFRRSYNEQFF

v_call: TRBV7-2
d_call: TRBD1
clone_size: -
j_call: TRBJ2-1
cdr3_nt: TGTGCCAGCAGCCCTGGGGGGACAGGGGGGACTGAGCAGTTCTTC
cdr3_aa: CASSPGGTGGTEQFF

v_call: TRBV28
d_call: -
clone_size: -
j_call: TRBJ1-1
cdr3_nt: TGTGCCAGCAGTTCCCCGGGACTGGGGGACACTGAAGCTTTCTTT
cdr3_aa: CASSSPGLGDTEAFF

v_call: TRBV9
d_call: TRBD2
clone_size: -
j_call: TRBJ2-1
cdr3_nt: TGTGCCAGCAGCGTATCCCCCACTAGCGGGAGATCTGAGCAGTTCTTC
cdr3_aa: CASSVSPTSGRSEQFF

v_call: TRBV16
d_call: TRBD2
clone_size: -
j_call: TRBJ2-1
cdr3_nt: TGTGCCAGCAGCCAAGGGATTTCACGGGGGGAACAGTTCTTC
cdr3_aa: CASSQGISRGEQFF